This T cell receptor (beta chain) was identified in a study of high-grade serous ovarian cancer treatment subgroups. The tumor samples were collected prior to definitive surgery or chemotherapy. Only in-frame clones appear in the TCRdb table, and some are missing; sequencing was by immunoSEQ multiplex PCR. This sample carries roughly 4,300 clones, 65% to 80% of them seen once, and the ten largest clones take 12%. As to this clone: Its antigen is undetermined.

General study findings and limits: Tumors within one patient showed repertoire similarity of roughly 0.095 to 0.85.

The V end lost 5 bases, the J end lost 8 bases, and 7 bases lay between the germline ends. The CDR3 is made up of 12 amino acids. Germline CDR1 reads MNHEY; CDR2 reads SVGAGI. Material for sequencing was tumor tissue. This clonotype was sampled from a human donor with high-grade serous ovarian cancer. V gene TRBV6-5 combines with J gene TRBJ1-6; the D is unclear. CDR3 sequence (DNA): TGTGCCAGCAGTCCCGGGGATTCACCCCTCCACTTT. Translating gives CASSPGDSPLHF.